This T cell receptor (beta chain) was recovered during a study of T cell responses to AZD1222 COVID-19 vaccine. General study points: The peak T cell response came first, and repertoires were sampled only after it.

The CDR3 has 14 amino acids. Per germline, CDR1 KGHDR and CDR2 SFDVKD. V lost 2 bases to trimming and J lost 4 bases, with 9 bases between them. Clones were read by immunoSEQ multiplex PCR, and TCRdb kept only the in-frame ones, dropping some. The sample lists about 210,000 clones, 80% to 95% seen once, with over 1% in the top ten. Turning to this clone: The antigen is unknown.

This TCR was recovered from an adult in good health. Sequencing used peripheral blood, obtained on day 0 of AZD1222 vaccination. The V call is TRBV24-1, the J call TRBJ2-3; D not certain. CDR3 bases: TGTGCCACCAGTGATTCCGCAGGTCCAGATACGCAGTATTTT. This gives the protein CATSDSAGPDTQYF.